One and the same sample provided the 21 T cell receptor beta chains below, sequenced in a study of shared clonotypes between healthy human individuals. Method: immunoSEQ multiplex PCR; TCRdb's copy keeps in-frame clones and lacks some. The sample holds about 2.4 million clones, around nine tenths seen once. Specimen: naive CD4+ T cells sorted from blood. Regarding subset: CD45RA+ positively selected. The receptor source for this set is a man between 18 and 35 years old in good health.

DNA for the CDR3: TGTGCCAGCAGCCCGGGGAGTAGCGAGTGGTACGAGCAGTACTTC. This codes for CASSPGSSEWYEQYF. The chain has TRBV5-4 and TRBJ2-7, with D possibly matching TRBD2 (5 bases). CDR3 size: 15 residues. Trimming shortened V by 4 bases and J by 4 bases, and 18 bases separated the two germline ends. CDR1 and CDR2 from the germline V gene are SGHNT and YYREEE (reference sequence). The whole variable domain, remainder taken from reference TRBV5-4 and TRBJ2-7, is ETGVTQSPTHLIKTRGQQVTLRCSSQSGHNTVSWYQQALGQGPQFIFQYYREEENGRGNFPPRFSGLQFPNYSSELNVNALELDDSALYLCASSPGSSEWYEQYFGPGTRLTVT.

The chain carries TRBV25-1 and TRBJ2-2, with a weak D call TRBD1 (6 bases). Germline-derived CDR1 and CDR2 are MGHDK and SYGVNS. The CDR3 sequence is 16 residues long. V lost 3 bases to trimming and J lost 0 bases, with 11 bases between them. CDR3 in amino acids: CASSDVRGANTGELFF. For the CDR3, the DNA is TGTGCCAGCAGTGATGTCAGGGGCGCGAACACCGGGGAGCTGTTTTTT. Complete variable domain (other parts from reference TRBV25-1 and TRBJ2-2): EADIYQTPRYLVIGTGKKITLECSQTMGHDKMYWYQQDPGMELHLIHYSYGVNSTEKGDLSSESTVSRIRTEHFPLTLESARPSHTSQYLCASSDVRGANTGELFFGEGSRLTVL.

This rearrangement joins TRBV7-9 to TRBJ1-4; tentative D call: TRBD1 (6 bases). CDR3 length: 13 amino acids. Germline V gene lookup returns CDR1 SEHNR and CDR2 FQNEAQ (reference sequence). With 5 bases removed from V and 7 bases from J, the gap between germline ends came to 11 bases. CDR3 amino acids: CASSLPQGEKLFF. The CDR3 DNA sequence: TGTGCCAGCAGCCTACCACAGGGTGAAAAACTGTTTTTT.

The rearrangement uses TRBV7-2 and TRBJ2-1; D may be TRBD2 (6 bases). This CDR3 is 15 amino acids long. V lost 3 bases, J lost 1 base, and 10 bases lay in between. The germline CDR1 and CDR2 sequences are SGHTA and FQGNSA. Here the CDR3 DNA reads TGTGCCAGCAGCTTGCGTAGCGGTTCCTACAATGAGCAGTTCTTC. It is translated as CASSLRSGSYNEQFF. Complete variable domain (other parts from reference TRBV7-2 and TRBJ2-1): GAGVSQSPSNKVTEKGKDVELRCDPISGHTALYWYRQSLGQGLEFLIYFQGNSAPDKSGLPSDRFSAERTGGSVSTLTIQRTQQEDSAVYLCASSLRSGSYNEQFFGPGTRLTVL.

This clone was detected only once. V and J are TRBV5-1 and TRBJ2-3; 7 bases are shared with TRBD2. Germline V gives CDR1 SGHRS, CDR2 YFSETQ. CDR3 size: 18 residues. Unmatched junction bases numbered 15, after V lost 4 bases and J lost 1 base. The CDR3 loop is CASSLPTGGPPGTDTQYF. DNA of the CDR3: TGCGCCAGCAGCCTTCCCACGGGGGGTCCCCCGGGCACAGATACGCAGTATTTT.

Here the CDR3 DNA reads TGTGCCAGCAGTGTTGACACGAACACTGAAGCTTTCTTT. Amino acid sequence: CASSVDTNTEAFF. This chain connects TRBV25-1 to TRBJ1-1; D is ambiguous. Between the trimmed V and J ends, which lost 4 bases and 1 base, there was a span of 7 bases. The CDR3 spans 13 residues. The germline V gene has CDR1 MGHDK and CDR2 SYGVNS.

This chain's CDR3 is CASSLQGQVTGELFF. CDR3 bases: TGTGCCAGCAGCTTACAGGGGCAAGTCACCGGGGAGCTGTTTTTT. The chain combines TRBV5-4 with TRBJ2-2, with TRBD1 matching over 7 bases. V trimming: 2 bases; J trimming: 4 bases; junction bases outside the gene matches: 5. Germline values: CDR1 SGHNT, CDR2 YYREEE (reference sequence). The CDR3 has 15 residues.

The chain uses TRBV5-8 and TRBJ1-1, with D perhaps matching TRBD1 (6 bases). Per germline, CDR1 SGHTS and CDR2 YDEGEE. This CDR3 has 15 amino acids. V dropped 4 bases and J dropped 2 bases, with 15 bases sitting between them. CDR3 loop: CASSPRDTRNTEAFF. The DNA for the CDR3 is TGTGCCAGCAGCCCCCGGGACACCCGAAACACTGAAGCTTTCTTT.

CDR3 in amino acids: CASRFPPLAGEFEQFF. DNA of the CDR3: TGTGCAAGTCGCTTCCCCCCACTAGCGGGAGAGTTTGAGCAGTTCTTC. The V gene is TRBV12-2, the J gene TRBJ2-1; the DNA was not used to check the table's D call, TRBD2. TRBV12-2 is reported as a pseudogene. The CDR3 consists of 16 residues.

This clone was found once. This rearrangement joins TRBV5-6 to TRBJ2-1; the D is unclear. The CDR3 runs to 16 residues. Germline V gene lookup returns CDR1 SGHDT and CDR2 YYEEEE. V lost 4 bases and J 0 bases, leaving 14 bases between the germline ends. The CDR3 DNA sequence: TGTGCCAGCAGCCCACGAGGAAGGACCTCCTACAATGAGCAGTTCTTC. Translation gives CASSPRGRTSYNEQFF.

Only one count was recorded for this clone. This chain uses TRBV6-5 with TRBJ2-6; possibly TRBD2 for D (5 bases). In germline, CDR1 is MNHEY, CDR2 SVGAGI. The V end was cut by 6 bases, the J end by 3 bases, with 12 bases between. The CDR3 loop spans 15 amino acids. Here the CDR3 reads CASRSMGSGANVLTF. The CDR3 nucleotides are TGTGCCAGCAGGTCCATGGGGAGTGGGGCCAACGTCCTGACTTTC.

The chain uses TRBV5-1 and TRBJ1-1, with a weak D call TRBD1 (6 bases). The CDR3 has 15 amino acids. Germline values: CDR1 SGHRS, CDR2 YFSETQ. The V end lost 1 base, the J end lost 1 base, and 11 bases lay between the germline ends. As DNA, the CDR3 is TGCGCCAGCAGCTTGCATGGGACACAGAACACTGAAGCTTTCTTT. This encodes CASSLHGTQNTEAFF.

The V gene is TRBV19, the J gene TRBJ1-2; 9 bases line up with TRBD1. Trimming cost V 6 bases and J 7 bases; bases outside gene matches: 6. CDR1 and CDR2 from the germline V gene are LNHDA and SQIVND (reference sequence). This CDR3 is 13 amino acids long. The CDR3 protein is CASRQGATSGYTF. The CDR3 DNA follows: TGTGCCAGTAGACAGGGGGCGACATCTGGCTACACCTTC.

The chain joins TRBV7-6 to TRBJ2-7; TRBD1 matches at 10 bases. Trimming at V came to 4 bases and at J to 3 bases, leaving 3 bases not matched to a gene. This CDR3 comprises 14 residues. CDR1 and CDR2 (germline): SGHVS, FNYEAQ. The CDR3 nucleotides read TGTGCCAGCAGCTGGGGACAGGGGTTCTACGAGCAGTACTTC. This codes for CASSWGQGFYEQYF.

The chain is built from TRBV18 and TRBJ1-6, with D possibly matching TRBD1 (5 bases). Trimming stripped 4 bases from V and 7 bases from J, with 32 bases between. The CDR3 covers 21 residues. CDR1 and CDR2 from the germline V gene are KGHSH and LQKENI. The CDR3 region is CASSHNISLGREAPGNSPLHF. CDR3 nucleotides: TGTGCCAGCTCACACAATATATCTCTGGGCAGGGAGGCCCCTGGGAATTCACCCCTCCACTTT.

V is TRBV5-1 and J is TRBJ1-5, with D unresolved. The CDR3 loop spans 15 amino acids. With 2 bases removed from V and 0 bases from J, the gap between germline ends came to 9 bases. Germline V gene sequence: CDR1 SGHRS, CDR2 YFSETQ. The DNA of the CDR3 is TGCGCCAGCAGCTTTGACGGCTATAGCAATCAGCCCCAGCATTTT. Translated, it gives CASSFDGYSNQPQHF.

This chain joins TRBV5-1 and TRBJ2-5; tentatively, D is TRBD2 (6 bases). The V gene's germline CDR1 is SGHRS and CDR2 YFSETQ. V lost 4 bases, J lost 10 bases, and 17 bases lay in between. The CDR3 runs 13 residues. The CDR3 protein is CASSPPGDMGQYF. For the CDR3, the DNA is TGCGCCAGCAGCCCTCCGGGGGATATGGGCCAGTACTTC.

This clone was detected only once. The chain has TRBV7-2 and TRBJ2-3; 9 bases align to TRBD2. Germline V gene lookup returns CDR1 SGHTA and CDR2 FQGNSA. V lost 5 bases and J lost 6; bases outside the gene matches: 6. This CDR3 is 14 amino acids long. CDR3 sequence reads: CASSRGGAGDTQYF. The CDR3 DNA is TGTGCCAGCAGCCGCGGGGGGGCCGGGGATACGCAGTATTTT.

The chain carries TRBV5-1 and TRBJ2-2; TRBD1 is a possible D gene (6 bases). Germline CDR1 and CDR2: SGHRS and YFSETQ. Trimming took 4 bases from V and 5 from J, leaving 18 bases between them. This CDR3 has 16 residues. The chain's CDR3 is CASSRRPQGSTGELFF. In DNA form, the CDR3 reads TGCGCCAGCAGCCGCCGACCACAGGGATCGACCGGGGAGCTGTTTTTT.

This clone was recorded only once. This chain joins TRBV5-4 and TRBJ2-5, with D maybe TRBD1 (5 bases). The germline V gene encodes CDR1 SGHNT and CDR2 YYREEE (reference sequence). The CDR3 extends over 15 amino acids. V was clipped by 1 base and J by 4 bases, with 14 bases between them. The CDR3 nucleotides are TGTGCCAGCAGCTTGACAGGCGCAAGGGGAGAGACCCAGTACTTC. Translated, it gives CASSLTGARGETQYF.

This clone has a single count. The chain carries TRBV27 and TRBJ1-3; D is uncertain. The CDR3 covers 13 residues. In germline, CDR1 is MNHEY, CDR2 SMNVEV (reference sequence). Trimming left V 9 bases short and J 3 bases short, with 12 bases between. CDR3 nucleotides: TGTGCCAGTAGCGAGGGCGTTGGAAACACCATATATTTT. It codes for CASSEGVGNTIYF.